A single sample is the source of the 25 T cell receptor beta chains below, sequenced in a study of T cell responses to AZD1222 COVID-19 vaccine. The table came from immunoSEQ multiplex PCR; TCRdb's copy has only in-frame clones and leaves some out. The sample includes more than 70,000 clones, nearly 90% of them seen just once. This sample comprised peripheral blood, obtained 28 days after the second AZD1222 dose. All receptors come from an adult who received the AZD1222 COVID-19 vaccine.

This rearrangement joins TRBV5-1 to TRBJ1-1; TRBD1 might be the D (5 bases). With 5 bases removed from V and 3 bases from J, the gap between germline ends came to 11 bases. This CDR3 comprises 13 residues. CDR1 and CDR2 (germline): SGHRS, YFSETQ. The DNA of the CDR3 is TGCGCCAGCAGTCGCGAGGGGCACACTGAAGCTTTCTTT. Protein sequence: CASSREGHTEAFF.

In its sample, this clone was seen a few times. The rearrangement uses TRBV23-1 and TRBJ1-4, with unresolved D. TRBV23-1 is an ORF; its function is uncertain. The V and J ends lost 4 bases and 1 base respectively, with 10 bases between them. The CDR3 consists of 15 residues. CDR3 in amino acids: CASSRSRGTNEKLFF. CDR3 DNA sequence: TGCGCCAGCAGTCGGTCCCGAGGAACTAATGAAAAACTGTTTTTT.

This rearrangement joins TRBV27 to TRBJ2-7; a weak D match, TRBD2 (5 bases). This CDR3 contains 11 residues. CDR1 and CDR2 (germline): MNHEY, SMNVEV (reference sequence). Trimming cost V 7 bases and J 7 bases, with 11 bases left between them. The CDR3 protein is CASIMSGEQYF. CDR3 sequence (DNA): TGTGCCAGCATCATGTCGGGGGAGCAGTACTTC.

The chain has TRBV7-6 and TRBJ2-1; D uncertain. The CDR3 covers 14 residues. Germline lookup yields CDR1 SGHVS and CDR2 FNYEAQ. V lost 5 bases and J lost 5, with 13 bases in between. The CDR3 is CASSTADGHNEQFF. The CDR3 DNA reads TGTGCCAGCAGCACGGCCGACGGCCACAATGAGCAGTTCTTC.

This chain uses TRBV18 with TRBJ1-2; 8 nucleotides line up with TRBD1. With V trimmed by 5 bases and J by 5 bases, 7 bases remained unmatched. Germline V gene data show CDR1 as KGHSH and CDR2 as LQKENI. The CDR3 contains 14 residues. CDR3 protein: CASSTTGGPYGYTF. The CDR3 DNA follows: TGTGCCAGCTCAACCACAGGGGGACCATATGGCTACACCTTC.

CDR3 coding DNA: TGTGCCAGCAGGAGGTGGCCAGAATATGGCTACACCTTC. Translating gives CASRRWPEYGYTF. V is TRBV27 and J is TRBJ1-2, with D unresolved. Germline CDR1 reads MNHEY; CDR2 reads SMNVEV (reference sequence). V was clipped by 6 bases and J by 5 bases, with 13 bases between them. The CDR3 loop spans 13 amino acids.

This sequence joins TRBV7-9 and TRBJ2-5, with D possibly matching TRBD1 (5 bases). Deletions cut 5 bases from V and 2 bases from J, with 6 bases between. Germline loops: CDR1 SEHNR, CDR2 FQNEAQ (reference sequence). There are 12 residues in the CDR3. The CDR3 DNA is TGTGCCAGCAGCCGACAGCAAGAGACCCAGTACTTC. The encoded protein is CASSRQQETQYF.

The rearrangement links TRBV30 to TRBJ2-1; D perhaps matches TRBD1 (5 bases). Per germline, CDR1 GTSNPN and CDR2 SVGIG (reference sequence). V was trimmed by 1 base and J by 0 bases, leaving 10 bases between them. This CDR3 is built from 15 residues. In nucleotides, the CDR3 is TGTGCCTGGAGTGGGGCAGGGCACTCCTACAATGAGCAGTTCTTC. Protein product: CAWSGAGHSYNEQFF.

The chain combines TRBV6-5 with TRBJ2-4, with unresolved D. Germline V lookup: CDR1 MNHEY, CDR2 SVGAGI. Trimming shortened V by 7 bases and J by 0 bases, and 7 bases separated the two germline ends. CDR3 length: 13 residues. This CDR3 reads CASKDRAKNIQYF. The CDR3 region has the DNA TGTGCCAGCAAAGATAGAGCCAAAAACATTCAGTACTTC.

This chain connects TRBV10-3 to TRBJ2-3; D may be TRBD2 (6 bases). V lost 8 bases to trimming and J lost 0 bases, with 12 bases between them. The CDR3 is 14 amino acids. Germline loops: CDR1 ENHRY, CDR2 SYGVKD. The chain's CDR3 is CAIAAGTSTDTQYF. DNA of the CDR3: TGTGCCATCGCTGCGGGAACTAGCACAGATACGCAGTATTTT.

The V and J genes are TRBV27 and TRBJ1-5, with 7 bases aligning to TRBD1. Germline CDR1 reads MNHEY; CDR2 reads SMNVEV (reference sequence). CDR3 length: 15 residues. V lost 8 bases and J lost 0; bases outside the gene matches: 7. CDR3 in amino acids: CASWTRTGSNQPQHF. In nucleotides, the CDR3 is TGTGCCAGCTGGACTCGGACAGGTAGCAATCAGCCCCAGCATTTT.

Only one count was recorded for this clone. This chain's CDR3 is CASSLLAGEDTQYF. The CDR3 DNA follows: TGTGCCAGCAGCTTACTAGCGGGAGAAGATACGCAGTATTTT. This chain joins TRBV7-3 and TRBJ2-3, with 10 bases matching TRBD2. The V and J ends lost 2 bases and 5 bases, in that order; junction bases with no gene match: 1. The CDR3 is made up of 14 amino acids. CDR1 and CDR2 from the germline V gene are SGHTA and FQGTGA.

The rearrangement joins TRBV5-4 to TRBJ1-1, with 9 bases aligning to TRBD1. The trim removed 4 bases at V and 4 bases at J, leaving 8 bases unmatched. The CDR3 extends over 15 amino acids. CDR1 is SGHNT, CDR2 YYREEE, per germline (reference sequence). The CDR3 sequence: CASSQDRGSLTEAFF. The CDR3 DNA reads as TGTGCCAGCAGCCAGGACAGGGGCTCGCTCACTGAAGCTTTCTTT.

The chain links TRBV18 to TRBJ1-1, with D maybe TRBD1 (5 bases). Germline values: CDR1 KGHSH, CDR2 LQKENI. CDR3 length: 12 amino acids. Trimming took 3 bases from V and 8 from J, leaving 10 bases between them. The CDR3 spells CASSPVGREAFF. The CDR3 DNA reads as TGTGCCAGCTCACCCGTGGGACGGGAAGCTTTCTTT.

In the case of this clone: Additional DNA sequences in this sample encode the identical CDR3. The chain uses TRBV30 and TRBJ1-2; no definite D call. Germline values: CDR1 GTSNPN, CDR2 SVGIG (reference sequence). The CDR3 covers 13 residues. V was cut by 3 bases and J by 1 base, with 9 bases left in between. CDR3 nucleotides: TGTGCCTGGAGCTTAGGAATTAACTATGGCTACACCTTC. Residues: CAWSLGINYGYTF.

In DNA, the CDR3 is TGTGCCAGCTCCCCGGACAGCTACACTGAAGCTTTCTTT. Its protein is CASSPDSYTEAFF. This rearrangement joins TRBV18 to TRBJ1-1, with D possibly TRBD1 on 6 matching bases. CDR3 length equals 13 residues. Trimming stripped 6 bases from V and 3 bases from J, with 11 bases between. The germline V gene encodes CDR1 KGHSH and CDR2 LQKENI.

The chain carries TRBV11-2 and TRBJ2-1; D gene unclear. Trimming took 2 bases from V and 4 from J, leaving 15 bases between them. This CDR3 contains 16 residues. CDR1 is SGHAT, CDR2 FQNNGV, per germline. The CDR3 loop reads CASSLSSMAQYNEQFF. CDR3 bases: TGTGCCAGCAGCTTATCTTCAATGGCGCAGTACAATGAGCAGTTCTTC. The full variable domain, with the rest looked up from reference TRBV11-2 and TRBJ2-1, is EAGVAQSPRYKIIEKRQSVAFWCNPISGHATLYWYQQILGQGPKLLIQFQNNGVVDDSQLPKDRFSAERLKGVDSTLKIQPAKLEDSAVYLCASSLSSMAQYNEQFFGPGTRLTVL.

V is TRBV27 and J is TRBJ2-1; 9 bases are shared with TRBD1. The V and J ends lost 2 bases and 3 bases, in that order; junction bases with no gene match: 2. This CDR3 region has 15 residues. The germline gives CDR1 MNHEY, CDR2 SMNVEV (reference sequence). The CDR3 sequence is CASSLTGQGYNEQFF. The CDR3 nucleotides are TGTGCCAGCAGTTTAACGGGACAGGGCTACAATGAGCAGTTCTTC.

The chain combines TRBV28 with TRBJ2-7; D is ambiguous. Trimming took off 5 bases at V and 3 bases at J, with 8 bases between the two ends. The length of the CDR3 is 12 residues. Germline assignment: CDR1 MDHEN and CDR2 SYDVKM. CDR3 region: CASSLLGYEQYF. In DNA form, the CDR3 reads TGTGCCAGCAGTCTCTTGGGCTACGAGCAGTACTTC.

This clone is a singleton in its sample. The chain joins TRBV13 to TRBJ1-6, with TRBD1 identical over 7 bases. Per germline, CDR1 PRHDT and CDR2 FYEKMQ (reference sequence). CDR3 length: 14 residues. The ends lost 5 bases at V and 9 bases at J; junction bases unmatched: 7. The CDR3, as DNA: TGTGCCAGCAGCCGGACAGGTTCTGGTTCACCCCTCCACTTT. Translated: CASSRTGSGSPLHF.

The CDR3 is CSTMVGLAGTYEQYF. CDR3 sequence (DNA): TGCAGCACAATGGTTGGGTTAGCGGGAACCTACGAGCAGTACTTC. The rearrangement links TRBV29-1 to TRBJ2-7, with 8 bases identical to TRBD2. CDR3 length: 15 amino acids. V gave up 8 bases and J gave up 2 bases; unmatched junction bases: 14. Germline V gives CDR1 SQVTM, CDR2 ANQGSEA.

J is TRBJ1-1 and V is TRBV7-6; 8 nucleotides match TRBD1. Germline CDR1 and CDR2: SGHVS and FNYEAQ. Trimming took 4 bases from V and 4 from J; bases not matched to a gene: 14. The CDR3 is 17 amino acids. CDR3 region: CASSSLTYQGASTEAFF. The CDR3 region has the DNA TGTGCCAGCAGCTCCCTCACCTACCAGGGGGCAAGCACTGAAGCTTTCTTT.

Points on this clone: The junction differs from germline at one of its ends, possibly a read error. The chain joins TRBV11-2 to TRBJ2-7, with TRBD1 matching 7 bases. There are 14 residues in the CDR3. Germline V CDR1 and CDR2: SGHAT, FQNNGV. This CDR3 is CASSSRQGSSEQYF. Written as DNA, the CDR3 is TGTGCCAGCAGCTCCCGACAGGGATCCTCCGAGCAGTACTTC. Supplemented by reference TRBV11-2 and TRBJ2-7, the full variable domain reads EAGVAQSPRYKIIEKRQSVAFWCNPISGHATLYWYQQILGQGPKLLIQFQNNGVVDDSQLPKDRFSAERLKGVDSTLKIQPAKLEDSAVYLCASSSRQGSSEQYFGPGTRLTVT.

V and J are TRBV3-1 (or the pseudogene TRBV3-2) and TRBJ2-1; 12 bases match TRBD2. This CDR3 comprises 16 residues. Trimming cost V 6 bases and J 8 bases; bases outside gene matches: 11. The germline CDR1 and CDR2 sequences are LGHDT and YNNKEL (reference sequence). The CDR3 sequence is CASSPQGLAGSYEQFF. CDR3 nucleotide sequence: TGTGCCAGCAGTCCCCAAGGACTAGCGGGATCGTATGAGCAGTTCTTC.

The rearrangement joins TRBV6-1 to TRBJ1-1, with a weak D call TRBD1 (5 bases). Germline values: CDR1 MNHNS, CDR2 SASEGT. There are 13 residues in the CDR3. The germline V and J ends were trimmed by 1 base and 5 bases, with 8 bases remaining between them. CDR3 in DNA: TGTGCCAGCAGTGAAGATGGGGGGACTGAAGCTTTCTTT. Its translation is CASSEDGGTEAFF.